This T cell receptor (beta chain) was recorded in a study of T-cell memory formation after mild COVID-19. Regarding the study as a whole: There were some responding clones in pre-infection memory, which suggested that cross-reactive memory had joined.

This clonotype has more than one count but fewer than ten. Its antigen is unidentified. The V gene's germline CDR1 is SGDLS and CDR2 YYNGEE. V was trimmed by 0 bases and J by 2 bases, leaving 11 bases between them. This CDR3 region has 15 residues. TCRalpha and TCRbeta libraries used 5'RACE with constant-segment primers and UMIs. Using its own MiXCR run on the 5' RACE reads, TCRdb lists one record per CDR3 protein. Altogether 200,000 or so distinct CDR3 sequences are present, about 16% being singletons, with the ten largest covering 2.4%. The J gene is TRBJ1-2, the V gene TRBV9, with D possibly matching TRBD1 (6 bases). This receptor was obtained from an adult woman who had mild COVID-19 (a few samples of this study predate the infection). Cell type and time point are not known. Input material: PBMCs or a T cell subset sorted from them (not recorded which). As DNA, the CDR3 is TGTGCCAGCAGCGTAGATCCAGGGGCCAACTATGGCTACACCTTC. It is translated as CASSVDPGANYGYTF. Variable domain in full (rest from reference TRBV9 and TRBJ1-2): DSGVTQTPKHLITATGQRVTLRCSPRSGDLSVYWYQQSLDQGLQFLIQYYNGEERAKGNILERFSAQQFPDLHSELNLSSLELGDSALYFCASSVDPGANYGYTFGSGTRLTVV.